Presented here are 7 T cell receptor beta chains from one specimen sequenced in a study of cytomegalovirus exposure and HLA in healthy donors. Use of 60 Vbeta and 13 Jbeta primers characterized the PCR. The method was immunoSEQ multiplex PCR; TCRdb's version includes in-frame clones alone and lacks a portion of them. In total, the table holds around 140,000 clones. The sequenced sample was PBMCs. The receptors derive from a man aged 18 to 30 in good health and CMV-seronegative.

This chain links TRBV7-6 with TRBJ1-1; 8 bases line up with TRBD1. CDR1 is SGHVS, CDR2 FNYEAQ, per germline. Trimming removed 5 bases from V and 11 bases from J; junction bases left unmatched: 4. The CDR3 runs to 11 residues. The CDR3 is CASSHGQGAFF. CDR3 sequence (DNA): TGTGCCAGCAGCCACGGACAGGGTGCTTTCTTT.

The V call is TRBV9, the J call TRBJ2-5; tentative D call: TRBD1 (6 bases). CDR1 and CDR2 from the germline V gene are SGDLS and YYNGEE. With 4 bases removed from V and 4 bases from J, the gap between germline ends came to 17 bases. The length of the CDR3 is 15 residues. The CDR3 loop reads CASSPRQDTRETQYF. DNA of the CDR3: TGTGCCAGCAGCCCCCGACAGGATACCAGAGAGACCCAGTACTTC.

The chain couples TRBV5-1 to TRBJ2-5, with TRBD2 as a possible D gene (5 bases). Trimming cost V 0 bases and J 4 bases, with 7 bases left between them. Germline V lookup: CDR1 SGHRS, CDR2 YFSETQ. The CDR3 consists of 13 residues. DNA for the CDR3: TGCGCCAGCAGCTTGGGTGGGAGAGAGACCCAGTACTTC. The encoded protein is CASSLGGRETQYF.

The chain has TRBV5-4 and TRBJ1-1; maybe TRBD1 (6 bases). This CDR3 is 15 amino acids long. CDR1 and CDR2 (germline): SGHNT, YYREEE (reference sequence). With 3 bases removed from V and 4 bases from J, the gap between germline ends came to 16 bases. CDR3 protein: CASSWGRQEGTEAFF. The CDR3 DNA follows: TGTGCCAGCAGCTGGGGTCGACAGGAAGGCACTGAAGCTTTCTTT.

This rearrangement joins TRBV7-3 to TRBJ2-1; weak D call: TRBD2 (8 bases). Trimming removed 5 bases at V and 9 bases at J, with 20 bases between. Germline assignment: CDR1 SGHTA and CDR2 FQGTGA. The CDR3 covers 15 residues. The CDR3 bases are TGTGCCAGCAGCCCGGTAGCGGGGCCAGGGGGTGAGCAGTTCTTC. The encoded protein is CASSPVAGPGGEQFF.

This chain uses TRBV6-5 with TRBJ1-2; D call uncertain. Trimming took 0 bases from V and 8 from J, leaving 13 bases between them. Germline V lookup: CDR1 MNHEY, CDR2 SVGAGI. The length of the CDR3 is 14 residues. CDR3 nucleotide sequence: TGTGCCAGCAGTTACTCTGTCAGCAAAGCGGGCTACACCTTC. It codes for CASSYSVSKAGYTF.

The V and J genes are TRBV7-2 and TRBJ1-5, with D maybe TRBD1 (6 bases). V lost 6 bases, J lost 6 bases, and 18 bases lay in between. The CDR3 has 15 residues. From germline, CDR1 is SGHTA and CDR2 FQGNSA. This CDR3 reads CASSIQGLGAQPQHF. Here the CDR3 DNA reads TGTGCCAGCAGTATCCAGGGGTTGGGGGCTCAGCCCCAGCATTTT.